Ten or more counts support the clone carrying this T cell receptor (beta chain). Its matching antigen is unknown. V lost 2 bases, J lost 1 base, and 8 bases lay in between. CDR1 is GTSNPN, CDR2 SVGIG, per germline (reference sequence). The CDR3 contains 13 residues. RNA transcripts were the template for amplifying TCR beta CDR3 regions. The HTBI primer set drove a first-round RT-PCR of the TCR CDR3. TCRdb called the multiplex PCR reads again in MiXCR, with one record for every CDR3 protein. The sample comprises approximately 600,000 distinct CDR3 sequences, about 20% of which are singletons, and about 35% rests with the top ten. This record comes from a study of T cells in Graves' hyperthyroidism and ophthalmopathy. Study results and limitations: Blood also held most thyroid clonotypes expanded beyond 0.001. The model anticipated ophthalmopathy a median approximately six months pre-onset.

Fresh peripheral blood, about 10 ml of it, supplied the PBMCs. The chain uses TRBV30 and TRBJ1-1; the D is unclear. This clonotype was sampled from a man aged 25 to 40 with Graves' ophthalmopathy. The sample was blood. The CDR3 spells CAWSKESNTEAFF. The CDR3 bases are TGTGCCTGGAGTAAGGAGTCGAACACTGAAGCTTTCTTT.